Listed below are T cell receptor beta chains from one sample, sequenced in a study of cytomegalovirus exposure and HLA in healthy donors. Profiled with immunoSEQ multiplex PCR; TCRdb holds only in-frame clones, not every one. The sample's table shows tens of thousands of clones. The sequencing input was PBMCs. Receptors originate from a man aged 18 to 30 in good health and CMV-seropositive. Each CDR3 is given with its conserved first and last residue. The order of the fields is D gene, V gene, J gene, CDR3 DNA, CDR3 protein. A D gene is named only where the DNA matches it firmly.

d_gene: TRBD2; v_gene: TRBV6-5; j_gene: TRBJ2-7; CDR3nt: TGTGCCAGCAGTTACAGGGAGGGTAAGCAGTACTTC; CDR3aa: CASSYREGKQYF
d_gene: .; v_gene: TRBV9; j_gene: TRBJ2-7; CDR3nt: TGTGCCAGCAGCGGGATCCAAAGCGGCGGGGAGCAGTACTTC; CDR3aa: CASSGIQSGGEQYF
d_gene: TRBD1; v_gene: TRBV25-1; j_gene: TRBJ2-7; CDR3nt: TGTGCCAGCAGTGAATTGGGGACAGGGATCGGGAAGCAGTACTTC; CDR3aa: CASSELGTGIGKQYF
d_gene: .; v_gene: TRBV28; j_gene: TRBJ2-1; CDR3nt: TGTGCCAGCAGTTTGGGGGGTGATGAGCAGTTCTTC; CDR3aa: CASSLGGDEQFF
d_gene: TRBD1; v_gene: TRBV5-1; j_gene: TRBJ2-7; CDR3nt: TGCGCCAGCAGCTTGGATCCAGGGGGAATCAACGAGCAGTACTTC; CDR3aa: CASSLDPGGINEQYF
d_gene: TRBD1; v_gene: TRBV28; j_gene: TRBJ2-7; CDR3nt: TGTGCCAGCAGGTCCGGGACAGTATCCTACGAGCAGTACTTC; CDR3aa: CASRSGTVSYEQYF
d_gene: .; v_gene: TRBV5-1; j_gene: TRBJ1-1; CDR3nt: TGCGCCAGCAGCCCTAACCCCGTTGGTACTGAAGCTTTCTTT; CDR3aa: CASSPNPVGTEAFF
d_gene: TRBD1; v_gene: TRBV5-4; j_gene: TRBJ1-2; CDR3nt: TGTGCCAGCAGCCCCGGAAGGGGGCGAGTAAAGGACTATGGCTACACCTTC; CDR3aa: CASSPGRGRVKDYGYTF
d_gene: .; v_gene: TRBV5-1; j_gene: TRBJ2-7; CDR3nt: TGCGCCAGCAGCTTGGCCGGCGGGCCCTACGAGCAGTACTTC; CDR3aa: CASSLAGGPYEQYF
d_gene: .; v_gene: TRBV7-3; j_gene: TRBJ2-6; CDR3nt: TGTGCCAGCAGCTCATCTGGGGCCAACGTCCTGACTTTC; CDR3aa: CASSSSGANVLTF
d_gene: .; v_gene: TRBV6-5; j_gene: TRBJ2-2; CDR3nt: TGTGCCAGCAGTTACCCTTACACCGGGGAGCTGTTTTTT; CDR3aa: CASSYPYTGELFF
d_gene: .; v_gene: TRBV5-5; j_gene: TRBJ2-7; CDR3nt: TGTGCCAGCAGCTTGGAGCGGTACTCCTACGAGCAGTACTTC; CDR3aa: CASSLERYSYEQYF
d_gene: .; v_gene: TRBV6-6; j_gene: TRBJ1-1; CDR3nt: TGTGCCAGCAGTTACTTTCCCCACTCAAACACTGAAGCTTTCTTT; CDR3aa: CASSYFPHSNTEAFF
d_gene: .; v_gene: TRBV5-1; j_gene: TRBJ2-1; CDR3nt: TGCGCCAGCAGCTTGGTCGGGGGAGCCGCAGGGGAGCAGTTCTTC; CDR3aa: CASSLVGGAAGEQFF
d_gene: .; v_gene: TRBV5-6; j_gene: TRBJ2-5; CDR3nt: TGTGCCAGCAGCTTGGCCCTGGGGGCGGGGTACTTC; CDR3aa: CASSLALGAGYF
d_gene: .; v_gene: TRBV5-1; j_gene: TRBJ2-7; CDR3nt: TGCGCCAGCAGCTTGGGGGGGGACGAGCAGTACTTC; CDR3aa: CASSLGGDEQYF
d_gene: TRBD1; v_gene: TRBV6-4; j_gene: TRBJ1-2; CDR3nt: TGTGCCAGCGCCGGAAAACCGGGACAGGGGGCCCATGGCTACACCTTC; CDR3aa: CASAGKPGQGAHGYTF
d_gene: TRBD1; v_gene: TRBV2; j_gene: TRBJ1-5; CDR3nt: TGTGCCAGCAGCGCAGACAGGGCTGGTAATCAGCCCCAGCATTTT; CDR3aa: CASSADRAGNQPQHF
d_gene: TRBD1; v_gene: TRBV5-1; j_gene: TRBJ2-5; CDR3nt: TGCGCCAGCAGCTTGACGACAGGGGACCAAGAGACCCAGTACTTC; CDR3aa: CASSLTTGDQETQYF
d_gene: TRBD1; v_gene: TRBV11-1; j_gene: TRBJ2-2; CDR3nt: TGTGCCAGCAGCTTTTACAGGGGCGACGGGGAGCTGTTTTTT; CDR3aa: CASSFYRGDGELFF
d_gene: TRBD2; v_gene: TRBV15; j_gene: TRBJ2-3; CDR3nt: TGTGCCACCCTTGGCGGGAGTTACACAGATACGCAGTATTTT; CDR3aa: CATLGGSYTDTQYF
d_gene: TRBD2; v_gene: TRBV28; j_gene: TRBJ2-3; CDR3nt: TGTGCCAGCAGTTCACTCTTTCTAGCGGGGGCCTCAGATACGCAGTATTTT; CDR3aa: CASSSLFLAGASDTQYF
d_gene: TRBD2; v_gene: TRBV19; j_gene: TRBJ2-7; CDR3nt: TGTGCCAGTAGTATGTCTAGCGGGGGCTACGAGCAGTACTTC; CDR3aa: CASSMSSGGYEQYF
d_gene: .; v_gene: TRBV6-1; j_gene: TRBJ1-2; CDR3nt: TGTGCCAGCATCGATCTGCTAGGATACGGCTACACCTTC; CDR3aa: CASIDLLGYGYTF
d_gene: .; v_gene: TRBV4-2; j_gene: TRBJ2-1; CDR3nt: TGTGCCAGCAGCCAAGGACTCTCAGCCGATGAGCAGTTCTTC; CDR3aa: CASSQGLSADEQFF
d_gene: TRBD2; v_gene: TRBV10-1; j_gene: TRBJ2-7; CDR3nt: TGCGCCAGCAGGCCGGGACTAGCGAACCACGAGCAGTACTTC; CDR3aa: CASRPGLANHEQYF
d_gene: TRBD2; v_gene: TRBV30; j_gene: TRBJ2-4; CDR3nt: TGTGCCTGGAGTGTGCGGGGGGGCAAAAACATTCAGTACTTC; CDR3aa: CAWSVRGGKNIQYF
d_gene: TRBD2; v_gene: TRBV5-6; j_gene: TRBJ2-5; CDR3nt: TGTGCCAGCACCCGAGTAGCGGGGAGGGAGACCCAGTACTTC; CDR3aa: CASTRVAGRETQYF
d_gene: .; v_gene: TRBV5-1; j_gene: TRBJ1-4; CDR3nt: TGCGCCAGCAGCTTCGACAACAGGGTACGGAATGAAAAACTGTTTTTT; CDR3aa: CASSFDNRVRNEKLFF
d_gene: .; v_gene: TRBV4-2; j_gene: TRBJ1-2; CDR3nt: TGTGCCAGCAGCCAAGGGGGCGGGGAAGATGGCTACACCTTC; CDR3aa: CASSQGGGEDGYTF
d_gene: TRBD2; v_gene: TRBV6-1; j_gene: TRBJ2-3; CDR3nt: TGTGCCAGCAGTGACCGCGGGGGAAGCACAGATACGCAGTATTTT; CDR3aa: CASSDRGGSTDTQYF
d_gene: .; v_gene: TRBV14; j_gene: TRBJ1-1; CDR3nt: TGTGCCAGCAGCCGGCAGACAGTGAACACTGAAGCTTTCTTT; CDR3aa: CASSRQTVNTEAFF
d_gene: .; v_gene: TRBV6-1; j_gene: TRBJ1-2; CDR3nt: TGTGCCAGCAGTGACTGGCACGAGGGAGACTATGGCTACACCTTC; CDR3aa: CASSDWHEGDYGYTF
d_gene: TRBD1; v_gene: TRBV4-2; j_gene: TRBJ1-2; CDR3nt: TGTGCCAGCAGCCCCGGGGACAGGGAGGGGGGCTACACCTTC; CDR3aa: CASSPGDREGGYTF
d_gene: TRBD1; v_gene: TRBV19; j_gene: TRBJ2-7; CDR3nt: TGTGCCAGTAGTATGGGGACAGGTTTCCTCTACGAGCAGTACTTC; CDR3aa: CASSMGTGFLYEQYF
d_gene: TRBD2; v_gene: TRBV13; j_gene: TRBJ2-1; CDR3nt: TGTGCCAGCAGCTTAGGGGGACTAGCGGTTGAGCGGTTCTTC; CDR3aa: CASSLGGLAVERFF
d_gene: .; v_gene: TRBV9; j_gene: TRBJ2-5; CDR3nt: TGTGCCAGCAGCGTAGAAGGAGGGGCGTGGGAGACCCAGTACTTC; CDR3aa: CASSVEGGAWETQYF
d_gene: .; v_gene: TRBV5-1; j_gene: TRBJ1-1; CDR3nt: TGCGCCAGCAGTGAAGGGTACAGGGACACTGAAGCTTTCTTT; CDR3aa: CASSEGYRDTEAFF
d_gene: .; v_gene: TRBV9; j_gene: TRBJ2-1; CDR3nt: TGTGCCAGCAGCTTTACACCTACCGGGACTTACAATGAGCAGTTCTTC; CDR3aa: CASSFTPTGTYNEQFF
d_gene: TRBD2; v_gene: TRBV5-1; j_gene: TRBJ2-4; CDR3nt: TGCGCCAGCAGCTTTGGGGGGGTGGGACTAGGGGCCAAAAACATTCAGTACTTC; CDR3aa: CASSFGGVGLGAKNIQYF
d_gene: .; v_gene: TRBV2; j_gene: TRBJ2-5; CDR3nt: TGTGCCAGCAGCCCCCCGGGGATGGGTCGCCAAGAGACCCAGTACTTC; CDR3aa: CASSPPGMGRQETQYF
d_gene: .; v_gene: TRBV25-1; j_gene: TRBJ1-1; CDR3nt: TGTGCCAGCAGTGACGCAATGACGCTGGCGGGTGACACTGAAGCTTTCTTT; CDR3aa: CASSDAMTLAGDTEAFF
d_gene: TRBD1; v_gene: TRBV27; j_gene: TRBJ2-7; CDR3nt: TGTGCCAGCAGTTCTACAGGGGGCGTGGGGGGGGAGCAGTACTTC; CDR3aa: CASSSTGGVGGEQYF
d_gene: .; v_gene: TRBV4-2; j_gene: TRBJ2-5; CDR3nt: TGTGCCAGCAGCCAAGAGCCAGCGGGCTCCTCCTCCAGCCAGACCCAGTACTTC; CDR3aa: CASSQEPAGSSSSQTQYF
d_gene: TRBD1; v_gene: TRBV6-1; j_gene: TRBJ1-5; CDR3nt: TGTGCCAGCAACGAGGGACAGCGCAATCAGCCCCAGCATTTT; CDR3aa: CASNEGQRNQPQHF
d_gene: TRBD2; v_gene: TRBV10-3; j_gene: TRBJ2-5; CDR3nt: TGTGCCATCAGTGACCTAGCGGGGGGCCCAATGGCCCAGTACTTC; CDR3aa: CAISDLAGGPMAQYF
d_gene: .; v_gene: TRBV11-2; j_gene: TRBJ2-7; CDR3nt: TGTGCCAGCAGCTCTACAGGGATCTACGAGCAGTACTTC; CDR3aa: CASSSTGIYEQYF
d_gene: TRBD2; v_gene: TRBV28; j_gene: TRBJ2-7; CDR3nt: TGTGCCAGCAGGCAACTAGCGACTTACTTC; CDR3aa: CASRQLATYF
d_gene: .; v_gene: TRBV5-1; j_gene: TRBJ1-3; CDR3nt: TGCGCCAGCAGCTTGGAGGCGGGGGCGAACACCATATATTTT; CDR3aa: CASSLEAGANTIYF
d_gene: TRBD1; v_gene: TRBV29-1; j_gene: TRBJ2-7; CDR3nt: TGCAGCGTCAGACAGGGTTCCGAGCAGTACTTC; CDR3aa: CSVRQGSEQYF
d_gene: TRBD1; v_gene: TRBV19; j_gene: TRBJ1-1; CDR3nt: TGTGCCAGTAGTATCAGACAGGGGTCCGCCACTGAAGCTTTCTTT; CDR3aa: CASSIRQGSATEAFF
d_gene: .; v_gene: TRBV6-6; j_gene: TRBJ2-5; CDR3nt: TGTGCCAGCAAGCGTTGGGAGACCCAGTACTTC; CDR3aa: CASKRWETQYF
d_gene: TRBD1; v_gene: TRBV5-1; j_gene: TRBJ1-2; CDR3nt: TGCGCCAGCAGTCGAGACAGGGAGATCTTCGGCTACACCTTC; CDR3aa: CASSRDREIFGYTF
d_gene: .; v_gene: TRBV13; j_gene: TRBJ1-1; CDR3nt: TGTGCCAGCAGCTTAGCATGGGCGGGGGGAGCTTTCTTT; CDR3aa: CASSLAWAGGAFF
d_gene: .; v_gene: TRBV28; j_gene: TRBJ1-1; CDR3nt: TGTGCCAGCAGTTCGAGCGTAGCGGGACAGAACACTGAAGCTTTCTTT; CDR3aa: CASSSSVAGQNTEAFF
d_gene: .; v_gene: TRBV27; j_gene: TRBJ1-3; CDR3nt: TGTGCCAGCAGTCGCGGTGGAACATTCTCTGGAAACACCATATATTTT; CDR3aa: CASSRGGTFSGNTIYF
d_gene: .; v_gene: TRBV21-1; j_gene: TRBJ2-7; CDR3nt: TGTGCCAGCAGCAAATATCACAGAGGGACTAGCGGGAATGGGTCCTACGAGCAGTACTTC; CDR3aa: CASSKYHRGTSGNGSYEQYF
d_gene: TRBD1; v_gene: TRBV28; j_gene: TRBJ1-4; CDR3nt: TGTGCCAGCAGACCTACAGGGGTTGGGAGTGAAAAACTGTTTTTT; CDR3aa: CASRPTGVGSEKLFF